The next 3 T cell receptor beta chains were all read from a single sample in a study of T cells expressing NK-cell markers. TCRdb re-analyzed the 5' RACE reads; it lists each CDR3 protein once, without DNA. The specimen's table records about 160,000 distinct CDR3 sequences. Sequencing used blood T cells: a sorted CD56 or NKG2C T cell subset, CD4+ or CD8+ T cells, or bulk PBMC T cells (not recorded which). Receptors were obtained from a woman between 18 and 69 years old in good health.

The V call is TRBV6-5, the J call TRBJ1-1; TCRdb's assignment of TRBD1 cannot be checked, as there is no DNA. This CDR3 has 11 residues. Germline CDR1 is MNHEY and CDR2 is SVGAGI. CDR3 protein: CASINKGEAFF.

The CDR3 sequence: CASSPLAGLAGELFF. This chain connects TRBV5-1 to TRBJ2-2; TCRdb's D call, TRBD2, is unchecked because there is no DNA. CDR1 SGHRS and CDR2 YFSETQ come from the germline V gene. This CDR3 comprises 15 residues.

This CDR3 is CASRNDRVTGELFF. The genes are TRBV12-3 or TRBV12-4 and TRBJ2-2; the TCRdb call, TRBD1, lacks DNA for checking. The CDR3 extends over 14 amino acids.